Listed here is a single T cell receptor beta chain. Its specificity is unknown. This record belongs to a study of cytomegalovirus exposure and HLA in healthy donors. Study information: A subsequent analysis reported that the roughly 120 validation repertoires were produced on the same platform that had also been used for the 600 to 700 first-cohort repertoires. General observations from the study: Reports indicated that the classifier achieved high specificity and sensitivity in diagnosing cytomegalovirus status. The study labeled 150 or so TCR beta chains cytomegalovirus-associated.

The CDR3 spans 14 residues. The germline V gene has CDR1 SNHLY and CDR2 FYNNEI. The V segment lost 8 bases and the J segment 5 bases; nucleotides outside the gene matches: 8. The method was immunoSEQ multiplex PCR; TCRdb's version includes in-frame clones alone and lacks a portion of them. The sample yields 200,000 or so clones, approximately 80% seen once. The chain carries TRBV2 and TRBJ2-3, with 9 bases identical to TRBD2. This sequence originates from a woman in her twenties or thirties in good health and CMV-seropositive. Material: PBMCs. The CDR3 sequence: CASLGLALVDTQYF. The CDR3 nucleotides are TGTGCCAGCTTAGGACTAGCGTTGGTAGATACGCAGTATTTT.